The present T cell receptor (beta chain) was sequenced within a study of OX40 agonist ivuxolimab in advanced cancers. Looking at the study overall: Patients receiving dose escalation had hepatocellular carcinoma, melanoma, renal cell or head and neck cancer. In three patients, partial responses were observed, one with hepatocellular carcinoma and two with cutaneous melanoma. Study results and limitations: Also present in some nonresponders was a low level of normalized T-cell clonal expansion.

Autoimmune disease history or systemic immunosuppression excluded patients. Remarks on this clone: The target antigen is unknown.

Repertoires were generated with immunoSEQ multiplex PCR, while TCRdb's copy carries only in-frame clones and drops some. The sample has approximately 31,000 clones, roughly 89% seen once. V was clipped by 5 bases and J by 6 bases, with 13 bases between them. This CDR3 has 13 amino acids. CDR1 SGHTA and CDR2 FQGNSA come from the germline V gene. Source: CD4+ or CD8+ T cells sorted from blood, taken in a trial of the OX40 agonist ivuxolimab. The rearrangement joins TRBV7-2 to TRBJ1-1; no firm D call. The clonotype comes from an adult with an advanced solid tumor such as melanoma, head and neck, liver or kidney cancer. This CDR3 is CASSPRLTSEAFF. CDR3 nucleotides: TGTGCCAGCAGCCCACGACTGACATCTGAAGCTTTCTTT.